This TCR beta chain is drawn from a study of CD8+CD57+ T cells in acquired aplastic anemia. For CDR3 and TCR beta VDJ profiling, genomic DNA was the template used. TCRdb called the reads again in MiXCR, with one record for every CDR3 protein. The table has 400,000 to 450,000 distinct CDR3 sequences, around 72% seen once. To note about this clonotype: Lacking the conserved final phenylalanine or tryptophan, this CDR3 likely reflects a read error. Because the CDR3's place on the DNA is in doubt, the DNA is left out and the CDR3 is given as listed by TCRdb.

Looked up from germline, CDR1 is SNHLY and CDR2 is FYNNEI. 15 amino acids form the CDR3, both terminal residues included. The chain links TRBV2 to TRBJ2-7; the table's D call of TRBD1 was not tested on the DNA. The sequence was collected from a human donor in good health, serving as a control. Sample: sorted CD4+, CD8+, or CD8+CD57+ T cells (not recorded which) from PBMCs. The CDR3 protein is CASSPNRGGSPQHFG.